This T cell receptor (beta chain) originates from a study of T cell responses to AZD1222 COVID-19 vaccine. The CDR3 covers 16 residues. After removal of 0 bases from V and 6 bases from J, the junction contained 5 bases not matched to a gene. The germline CDR1 and CDR2 sequences are MNHNY and SVGAGI (reference sequence). The repertoire was sequenced with immunoSEQ multiplex PCR; TCRdb's copy has only in-frame clones and lacks some. The sample shows roughly 100,000 clones, around 82% of them seen only once. The TCR was taken from an adult in good health. This chain links TRBV6-6 with TRBJ1-6; TRBD1 matches 7 bases. Material: peripheral blood, obtained on day 0 of AZD1222 vaccination. The CDR3 protein is CASSYSRDRPNSPLHF. CDR3 nucleotides: TGTGCCAGCAGTTACTCCCGGGACAGACCTAATTCACCCCTCCACTTT.